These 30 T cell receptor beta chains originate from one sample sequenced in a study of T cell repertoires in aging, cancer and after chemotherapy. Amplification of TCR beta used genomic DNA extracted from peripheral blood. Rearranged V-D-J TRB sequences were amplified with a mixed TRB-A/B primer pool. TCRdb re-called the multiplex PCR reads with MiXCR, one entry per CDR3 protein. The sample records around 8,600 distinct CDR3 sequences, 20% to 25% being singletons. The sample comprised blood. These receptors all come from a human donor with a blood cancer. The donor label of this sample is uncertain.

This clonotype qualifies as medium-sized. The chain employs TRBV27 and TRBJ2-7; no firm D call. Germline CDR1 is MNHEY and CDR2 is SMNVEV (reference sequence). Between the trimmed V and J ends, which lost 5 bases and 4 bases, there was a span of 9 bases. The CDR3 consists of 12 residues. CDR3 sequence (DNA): TGTGCCAGCAGTCTAAAAGGTTACGAGCAGTACTTC. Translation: CASSLKGYEQYF.

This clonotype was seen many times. CDR3 protein: CASSLEKGTAFF. DNA for the CDR3: TGTGCCAGCAGCTTAGAAAAGGGGACAGCTTTCTTT. The V gene is TRBV11-1, the J gene TRBJ1-1; D is possibly TRBD1 (5 bases). CDR3 size: 12 residues. Germline V gene lookup returns CDR1 SGHAT and CDR2 FQDESV (reference sequence). The V end was cut by 1 base, the J end by 10 bases, with 10 bases between.

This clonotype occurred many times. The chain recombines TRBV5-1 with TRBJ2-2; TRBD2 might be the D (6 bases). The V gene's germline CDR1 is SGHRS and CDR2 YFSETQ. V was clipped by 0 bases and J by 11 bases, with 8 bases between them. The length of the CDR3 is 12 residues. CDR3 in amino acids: CASSLAGGELFF. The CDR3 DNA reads TGCGCCAGCAGCTTGGCCGGGGGAGAGCTGTTTTTT.

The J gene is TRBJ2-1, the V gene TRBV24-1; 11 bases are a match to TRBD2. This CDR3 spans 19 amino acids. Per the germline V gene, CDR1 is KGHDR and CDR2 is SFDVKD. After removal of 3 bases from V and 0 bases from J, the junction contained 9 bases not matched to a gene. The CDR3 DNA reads TGTGCCACCAGTGATCCCAAGACTAGCGGGACTCACTCCTACAATGAGCAGTTCTTC. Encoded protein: CATSDPKTSGTHSYNEQFF.

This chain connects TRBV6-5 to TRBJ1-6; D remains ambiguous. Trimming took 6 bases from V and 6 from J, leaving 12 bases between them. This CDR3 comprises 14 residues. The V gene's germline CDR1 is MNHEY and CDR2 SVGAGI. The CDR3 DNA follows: TGTGCCAGCAGCCCCGAGGGAAGTAATTCACCCCTCCACTTT. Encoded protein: CASSPEGSNSPLHF.

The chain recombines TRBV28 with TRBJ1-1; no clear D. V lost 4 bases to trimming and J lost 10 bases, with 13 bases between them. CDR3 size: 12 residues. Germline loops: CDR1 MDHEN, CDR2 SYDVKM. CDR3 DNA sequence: TGTGCCAGCAGTTGGGTGGGAAGAGGAGCTTTCTTT. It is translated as CASSWVGRGAFF.

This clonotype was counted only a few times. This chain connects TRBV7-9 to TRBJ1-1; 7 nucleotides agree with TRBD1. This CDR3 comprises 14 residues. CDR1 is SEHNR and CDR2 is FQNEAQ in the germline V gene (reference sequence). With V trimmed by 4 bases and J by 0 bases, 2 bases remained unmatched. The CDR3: CASSSGQLNTEAFF. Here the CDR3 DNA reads TGTGCCAGCAGCTCGGGACAGCTGAACACTGAAGCTTTCTTT.

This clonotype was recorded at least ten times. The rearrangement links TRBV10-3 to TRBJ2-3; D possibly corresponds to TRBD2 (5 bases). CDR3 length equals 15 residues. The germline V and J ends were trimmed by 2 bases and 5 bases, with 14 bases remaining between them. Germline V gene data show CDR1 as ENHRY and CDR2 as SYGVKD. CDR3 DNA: TGTGCCATCAGTGAGGGGTCGGGGTTGGTAGATACGCAGTATTTT. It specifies CAISEGSGLVDTQYF.

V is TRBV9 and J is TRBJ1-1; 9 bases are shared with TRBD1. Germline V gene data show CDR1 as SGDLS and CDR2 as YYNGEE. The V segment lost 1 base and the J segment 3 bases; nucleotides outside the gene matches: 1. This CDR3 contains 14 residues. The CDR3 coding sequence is TGTGCCAGCAGCGTAAGGACAGGGGACACTGAAGCTTTCTTT. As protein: CASSVRTGDTEAFF.

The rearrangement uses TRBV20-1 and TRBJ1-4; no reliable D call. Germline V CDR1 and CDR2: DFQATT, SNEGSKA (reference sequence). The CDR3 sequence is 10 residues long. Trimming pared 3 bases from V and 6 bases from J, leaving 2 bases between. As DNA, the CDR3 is TGCAGTGCTAGTTATGAAAAACTGTTTTTT. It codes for CSASYEKLFF.

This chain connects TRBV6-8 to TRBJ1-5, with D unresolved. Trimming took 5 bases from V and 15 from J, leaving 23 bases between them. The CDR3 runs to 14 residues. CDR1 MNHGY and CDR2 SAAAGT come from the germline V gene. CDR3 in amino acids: CASSAKLDIYSPHF. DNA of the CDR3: TGTGCCAGCAGTGCAAAGTTGGATATTTACTCCCCGCATTTT.

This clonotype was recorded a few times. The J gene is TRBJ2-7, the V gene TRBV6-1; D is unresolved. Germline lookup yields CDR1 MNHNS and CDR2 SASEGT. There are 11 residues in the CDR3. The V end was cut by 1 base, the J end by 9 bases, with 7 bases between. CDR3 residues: CASSEVFVQYF. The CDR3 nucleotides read TGTGCCAGCAGTGAAGTATTTGTGCAGTACTTC.

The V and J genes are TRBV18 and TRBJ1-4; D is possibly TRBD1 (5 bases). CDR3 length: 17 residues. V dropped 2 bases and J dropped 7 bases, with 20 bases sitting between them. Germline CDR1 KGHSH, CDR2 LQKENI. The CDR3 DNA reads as TGTGCCAGCTCACCATTGTCCGGGGCAGGTAGTCCTGAAAAACTGTTTTTT. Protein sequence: CASSPLSGAGSPEKLFF.

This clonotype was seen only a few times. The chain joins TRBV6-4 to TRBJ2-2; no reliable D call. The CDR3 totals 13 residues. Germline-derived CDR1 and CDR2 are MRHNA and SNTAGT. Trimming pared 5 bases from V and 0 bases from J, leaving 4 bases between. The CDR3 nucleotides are TGTGCCAGCAGTCTTTCGAACACCGGGGAGCTGTTTTTT. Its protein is CASSLSNTGELFF.

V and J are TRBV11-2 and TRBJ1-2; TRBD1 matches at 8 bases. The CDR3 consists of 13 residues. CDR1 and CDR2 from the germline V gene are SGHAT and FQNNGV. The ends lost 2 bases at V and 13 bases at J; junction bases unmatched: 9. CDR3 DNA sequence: TGTGCCAGCAGCTTAACGGGGACAGGCGGTTTCACCTTC. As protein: CASSLTGTGGFTF.

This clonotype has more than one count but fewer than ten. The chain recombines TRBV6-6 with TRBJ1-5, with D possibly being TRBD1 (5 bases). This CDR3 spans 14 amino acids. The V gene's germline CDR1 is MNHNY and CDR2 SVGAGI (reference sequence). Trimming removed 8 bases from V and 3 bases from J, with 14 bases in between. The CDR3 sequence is CASRLTADNQPQHF. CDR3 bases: TGTGCCAGCCGTTTGACAGCAGACAATCAGCCCCAGCATTTT.

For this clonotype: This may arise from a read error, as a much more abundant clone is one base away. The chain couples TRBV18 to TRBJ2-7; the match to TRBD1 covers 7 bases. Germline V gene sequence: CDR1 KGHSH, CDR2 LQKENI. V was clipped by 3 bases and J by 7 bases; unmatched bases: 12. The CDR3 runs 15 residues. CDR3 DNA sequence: TGTGCCAGCTCACCCTGGGACAGCGCCTACAATGAGCAGTACTTC. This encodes CASSPWDSAYNEQYF.

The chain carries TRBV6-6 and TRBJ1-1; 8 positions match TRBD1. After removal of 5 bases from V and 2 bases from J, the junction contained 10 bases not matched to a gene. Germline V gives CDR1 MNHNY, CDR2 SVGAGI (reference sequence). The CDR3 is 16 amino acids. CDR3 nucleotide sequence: TGTGCCAGCAGTGACAAAACAGGGGGGTCCAACACTGAAGCTTTCTTT. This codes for CASSDKTGGSNTEAFF.

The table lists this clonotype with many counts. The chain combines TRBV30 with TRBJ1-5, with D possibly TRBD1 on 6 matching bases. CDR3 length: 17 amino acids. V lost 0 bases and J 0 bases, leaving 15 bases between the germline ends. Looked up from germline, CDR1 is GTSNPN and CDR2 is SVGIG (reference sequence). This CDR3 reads CAWSVSGQLYSNQPQHF. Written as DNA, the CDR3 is TGTGCCTGGAGTGTATCTGGACAGCTATATAGCAATCAGCCCCAGCATTTT. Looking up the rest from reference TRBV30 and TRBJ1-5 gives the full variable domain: SQTIHQWPATLVQPVGSPLSLECTVEGTSNPNLYWYRQAAGRGLQLLFYSVGIGQISSEVPQNLSASRPQDRQFILSSKKLLLSDSGFYLCAWSVSGQLYSNQPQHFGDGTRLSIL.

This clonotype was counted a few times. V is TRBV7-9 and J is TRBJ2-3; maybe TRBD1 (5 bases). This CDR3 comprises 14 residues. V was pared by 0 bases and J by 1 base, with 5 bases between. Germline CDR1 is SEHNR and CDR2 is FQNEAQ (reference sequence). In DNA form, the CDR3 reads TGTGCCAGCAGCTTAGCAGGGGGCACAGATACGCAGTATTTT. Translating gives CASSLAGGTDTQYF.

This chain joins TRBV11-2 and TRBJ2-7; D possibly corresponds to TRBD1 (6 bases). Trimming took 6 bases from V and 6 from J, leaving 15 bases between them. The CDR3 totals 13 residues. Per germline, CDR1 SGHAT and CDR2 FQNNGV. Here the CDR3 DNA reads TGTGCCAGCAGATCACAGGGTGGGTTCGAGCAGTACTTC. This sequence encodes CASRSQGGFEQYF.

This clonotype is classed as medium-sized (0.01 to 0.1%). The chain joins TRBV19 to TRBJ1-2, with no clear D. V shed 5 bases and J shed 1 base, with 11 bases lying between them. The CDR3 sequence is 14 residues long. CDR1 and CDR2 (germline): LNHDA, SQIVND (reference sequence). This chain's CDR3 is CASSPRLNNYGYTF. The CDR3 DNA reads TGTGCCAGTAGTCCAAGGTTGAATAACTATGGCTACACCTTC.

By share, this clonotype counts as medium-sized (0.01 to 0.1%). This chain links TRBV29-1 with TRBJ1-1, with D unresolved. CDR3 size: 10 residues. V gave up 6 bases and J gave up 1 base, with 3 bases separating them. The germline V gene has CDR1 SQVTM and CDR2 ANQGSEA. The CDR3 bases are TGCAGCGTAAAGAACACTGAAGCTTTCTTT. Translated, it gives CSVKNTEAFF.

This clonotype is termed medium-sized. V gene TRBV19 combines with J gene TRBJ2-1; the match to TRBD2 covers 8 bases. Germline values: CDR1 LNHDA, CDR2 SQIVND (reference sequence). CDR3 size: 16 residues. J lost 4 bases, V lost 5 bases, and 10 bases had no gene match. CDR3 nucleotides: TGTGCCAGTAGTGAACTTGGCGGGAGGACGTACAATGAGCAGTTCTTC. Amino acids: CASSELGGRTYNEQFF. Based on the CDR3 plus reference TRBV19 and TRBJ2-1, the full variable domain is DGGITQSPKYLFRKEGQNVTLSCEQNLNHDAMYWYRQDPGQGLRLIYYSQIVNDFQKGDIAEGYSVSREKKESFPLTVTSAQKNPTAFYLCASSELGGRTYNEQFFGPGTRLTVL.

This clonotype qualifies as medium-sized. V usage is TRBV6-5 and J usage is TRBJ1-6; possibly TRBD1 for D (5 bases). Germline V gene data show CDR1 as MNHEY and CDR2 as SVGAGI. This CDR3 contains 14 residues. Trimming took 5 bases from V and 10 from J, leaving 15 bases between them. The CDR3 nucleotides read TGTGCCAGCAGTAAAGCCAGCCGGGGGTCACCCCTCCACTTT. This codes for CASSKASRGSPLHF.

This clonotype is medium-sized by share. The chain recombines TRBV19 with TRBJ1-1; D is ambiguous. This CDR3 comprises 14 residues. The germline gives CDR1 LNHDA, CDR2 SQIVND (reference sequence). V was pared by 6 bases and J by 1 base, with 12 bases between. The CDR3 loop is CASRTLRENTEAFF. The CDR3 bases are TGTGCCAGTAGGACCCTTCGGGAGAACACTGAAGCTTTCTTT.

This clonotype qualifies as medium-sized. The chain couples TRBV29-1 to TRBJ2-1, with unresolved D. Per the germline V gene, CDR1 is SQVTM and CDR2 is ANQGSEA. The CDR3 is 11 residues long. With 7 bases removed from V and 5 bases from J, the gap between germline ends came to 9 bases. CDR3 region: CSALRDNEQFF. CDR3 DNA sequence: TGCAGCGCCTTAAGAGACAATGAGCAGTTCTTC.

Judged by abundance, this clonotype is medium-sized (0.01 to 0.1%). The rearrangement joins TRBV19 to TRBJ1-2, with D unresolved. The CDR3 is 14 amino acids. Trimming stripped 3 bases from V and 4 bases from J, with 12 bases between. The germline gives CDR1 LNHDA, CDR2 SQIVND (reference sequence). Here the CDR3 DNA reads TGTGCCAGTAGTATGGGAGGGTTACCCTATGGCTACACCTTC. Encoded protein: CASSMGGLPYGYTF.

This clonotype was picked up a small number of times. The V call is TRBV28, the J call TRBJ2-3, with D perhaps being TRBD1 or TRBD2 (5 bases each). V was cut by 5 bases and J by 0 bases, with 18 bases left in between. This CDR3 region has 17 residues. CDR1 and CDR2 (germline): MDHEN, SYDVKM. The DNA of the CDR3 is TGTGCCAGCAGTCCGCCCGGGACGCAACCTAGCACAGATACGCAGTATTTT. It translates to CASSPPGTQPSTDTQYF. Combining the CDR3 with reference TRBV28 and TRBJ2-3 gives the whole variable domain DVKVTQSSRYLVKRTGEKVFLECVQDMDHENMFWYRQDPGLGLRLIYFSYDVKMKEKGDIPEGYSVSREKKERFSLILESASTNQTSMYLCASSPPGTQPSTDTQYFGPGTRLTVL.

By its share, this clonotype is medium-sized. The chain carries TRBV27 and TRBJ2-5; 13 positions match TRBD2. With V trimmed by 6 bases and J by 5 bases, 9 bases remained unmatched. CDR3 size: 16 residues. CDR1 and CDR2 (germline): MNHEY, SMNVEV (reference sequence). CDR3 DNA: TGTGCCAGCAGCCCACTAGCGGGAGGGCCGGTGGAGACCCAGTACTTC. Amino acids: CASSPLAGGPVETQYF.